Sequencing of this T cell receptor beta chain was carried out in a study of blood T cell repertoires in COVID-19. The data were produced by immunoSEQ multiplex PCR, yet TCRdb's version contains in-frame clones alone and is incomplete. The sample includes about 170,000 clones, approximately 95% seen only once; the top ten take under 5%. V dropped 7 bases and J dropped 2 bases, with 20 bases sitting between them. The germline V gene encodes CDR1 SQVTM and CDR2 ANQGSEA. This CDR3 spans 15 amino acids. This clonotype was sampled from a woman between 50 and 59 years old with acute or convalescent COVID-19. The material sequenced was peripheral blood. The chain combines TRBV29-1 with TRBJ1-2, with a tentative D call TRBD1 (6 bases). The CDR3 coding sequence is TGCAGCGCCGCAGGTGGAGAGGGGGAAAACTATGGCTACACCTTC. As protein: CSAAGGEGENYGYTF.